This TCR beta chain comes out of a study of blood T cell repertoires in COVID-19. V lost 2 bases and J 3 bases, leaving 11 bases between the germline ends. The CDR3 loop spans 14 amino acids. Looked up from germline, CDR1 is SGHVS and CDR2 is FNYEAQ. Profiling relied on immunoSEQ multiplex PCR, and the TCRdb table lists in-frame clones only, not all of them. The sample has approximately 170,000 clones; around 81% are singletons. The genes are TRBV7-6 and TRBJ2-7, with D uncertain. The source material was peripheral blood. The clonotype originates from a man aged 60 to 75 with active or convalescent COVID-19. In nucleotides, the CDR3 is TGTGCCAGCAGCTTAAGTGGGCAGTACTACGAGCAGTACTTC. It translates to CASSLSGQYYEQYF.